The clone carrying this T cell receptor beta chain was observed a few times. Its antigen remains unidentified. The CDR3 totals 17 residues. Germline CDR1 and CDR2: LGHNA and YSLEER. V lost 1 base and J lost 4, with 14 bases in between. This sample is part of a study of beta chain features in type 1 diabetes. Expressed TCRB transcripts were sequenced because the entire RNA isolate underwent reverse transcription. Only in-frame clones appear in the TCRdb table, and some are missing; sequencing was by immunoSEQ multiplex PCR. The sample consists of about 280,000 clones, roughly 15% of them appearing once. Study conclusions and caveats: There was a moderate but significant shortening of TCRB CDR3s in all four CD4+ subsets of Type 1 diabetes patients. When cDNA is sequenced, cells with high TCR expression could be over-represented.

The chain carries TRBV4-3 and TRBJ2-6; TRBD1 might be the D (6 bases). Input material: naive CD4+ T cells from blood. The receptor's source is a young man with type 1 diabetes. As DNA, the CDR3 is TGCGCCAGCAGCCAAGCTCTCCAGGGGTCCGGGGCCAACGTCCTGACTTTC. It codes for CASSQALQGSGANVLTF.